By its share, the clone carrying this TCR beta chain is medium-sized. Its antigen is not identified. Lysates of CMV-infected fibroblasts at 10 ug/mL stimulated these cells. Responding CD4+ T cells were sorted by upregulation of both CD40 ligand and CD69. This sample was taken from a study of persistence of HIV-infected CD4 T cells. Broader study findings: TCRbeta richness was lower in CMV- and Gag-responding cells than in anti-CD3/anti-CD28-responding cells.

This was the immunoSEQ version 4 assay in survey mode. Libraries were prepared by immunoSEQ multiplex PCR; TCRdb keeps only in-frame clonotypes and omits some of them. The table shows approximately 12,000 clones, with 71% occurring only once. V was clipped by 3 bases and J by 1 base; unmatched bases: 2. The germline V gene encodes CDR1 MDHEN and CDR2 SYDVKM. The CDR3 runs 16 residues. The TCR was taken from an adult man with HIV who was CMV-seropositive. The chain joins TRBV28 to TRBJ2-3; 12 nucleotides align to TRBD2. The material was CD4+ T cells sorted from PBMCs after roughly 18-hour stimulation, obtained from a patient who received antiretroviral therapy. The CDR3 loop reads CASSFPSGGGTDTQYF. The DNA of the CDR3 is TGTGCCAGCAGTTTCCCTAGCGGGGGGGGCACAGATACGCAGTATTTT.